This entry lists 25 T cell receptor beta chains sequenced from one sample in a study of response to subunit inactivated influenza vaccine. TCRdb passed the RT-PCR reads through MiXCR, listing each CDR3 protein once. The sample yields around 760,000 distinct CDR3 sequences, more than 11% seen once. The sequencing here drew on PBMCs from blood, taken 14 to 15 days before vaccination. The receptors come from a man in his fifties who received an inactivated influenza vaccine.

The table lists this clonotype with a few counts. This rearrangement joins TRBV4-1 to TRBJ2-7; D is possibly TRBD1 (6 bases). CDR1 is MGHRA and CDR2 is YSYEKL in the germline V gene. The V and J ends lost 3 bases and 3 bases respectively, with 12 bases between them. CDR3 size: 14 residues. CDR3 nucleotides: TGCGCCAGCAGCCACAGAGACAGGAACTACGAGCAGTACTTC. It codes for CASSHRDRNYEQYF.

In its sample, this clonotype was seen a few times. The chain joins TRBV15 to TRBJ2-7; possibly TRBD2 for D (6 bases). The V end was cut by 1 base, the J end by 0 bases, with 10 bases between. CDR3 size: 15 residues. Germline-derived CDR1 and CDR2 are LNHNV and YYDKDF (reference sequence). The CDR3, as DNA: TGTGCCACCAGCAGAGTTCCCGGGAGCTCCTACGAGCAGTACTTC. Protein: CATSRVPGSSYEQYF.

The genes are TRBV5-1 and TRBJ2-7, with D possibly TRBD2 on 6 matching bases. V was shortened by 7 bases and J by 7 bases, with 12 bases between the two germline ends. The CDR3 runs 11 residues. CDR1 is SGHRS and CDR2 is YFSETQ in the germline V gene. The CDR3 loop reads CASRLGVEQYF. CDR3 DNA sequence: TGCGCCAGCCGACTAGGTGTTGAGCAGTACTTC.

DNA for the CDR3: TGTGCCAGCAGCTCCCGGGACCCATCCTACGAGCAGTACTTC. It encodes CASSSRDPSYEQYF. The chain is built from TRBV7-8 and TRBJ2-7; either TRBD1 or TRBD2 may supply D (5 bases each). Germline V gene lookup returns CDR1 SGHVS and CDR2 FQNEAQ. The CDR3 consists of 14 residues. Trimming pared 4 bases from V and 1 base from J, leaving 11 bases between.

The sample holds a few counts of this clonotype. The genes are TRBV11-2 and TRBJ2-5; 9 positions match TRBD2. With 4 bases clipped from V and 4 bases from J, the junction kept 10 bases outside the gene matches. Germline loops: CDR1 SGHAT, CDR2 FQNNGV. The CDR3 has 16 residues. CDR3 protein: CASSSRTGSGRETQYF. The CDR3 DNA reads as TGTGCCAGCAGCTCCAGAACGGGTAGCGGGAGAGAGACCCAGTACTTC.

This clonotype showed up just a few times. V usage is TRBV7-9 and J usage is TRBJ2-1, with unresolved D. The ends were cut back, 0 bases at V and 5 bases at J, with 8 bases in the middle. The CDR3 is 14 amino acids. CDR1 is SEHNR and CDR2 is FQNEAQ in the germline V gene (reference sequence). The CDR3 DNA reads as TGTGCCAGCAGCTTAGCAGTTTATAACAATGAGCAGTTCTTC. It specifies CASSLAVYNNEQFF.

V and J are TRBV7-3 and TRBJ2-3; perhaps TRBD1 as D (7 bases). There are 16 residues in the CDR3. V was pared by 1 base and J by 4 bases, with 15 bases between. Germline V gene data show CDR1 as SGHTA and CDR2 as FQGTGA. The CDR3 protein is CASSLNAGGSADTQYF. CDR3 DNA sequence: TGTGCCAGCAGCTTAAATGCAGGGGGGAGCGCAGATACGCAGTATTTT.

The rearrangement links TRBV6-2 or TRBV6-3 to TRBJ2-1, with 8 bases aligning to TRBD1. Germline assignment: CDR1 MNHEY and CDR2 SVGEGT. V lost 6 bases and J lost 9; bases outside the gene matches: 10. The CDR3 is made up of 14 amino acids. CDR3 loop: CASSLGQGMTEQFF. CDR3 coding DNA: TGTGCCAGCAGCCTAGGACAGGGAATGACTGAGCAGTTCTTC.

This rearrangement joins TRBV11-2 to TRBJ2-6, with D tentatively TRBD1 (5 bases). This CDR3 has 17 residues. Germline CDR1 reads SGHAT; CDR2 reads FQNNGV. Trimming took 3 bases from V and 0 from J, leaving 12 bases between them. CDR3 sequence reads: CASSFQGASSGANVLTF. In DNA, the CDR3 is TGTGCCAGCAGCTTTCAAGGGGCCAGCTCTGGGGCCAACGTCCTGACTTTC.

This clonotype was seen a few times. The chain carries TRBV5-6 and TRBJ2-1; tentatively, D is TRBD2 (6 bases). CDR1 and CDR2 (germline): SGHDT, YYEEEE. The CDR3 sequence is 16 residues long. Trimming removed 4 bases at V and 6 bases at J, with 20 bases between. CDR3 bases: TGTGCCAGCAGCCCCCTCCCGCTGATCGGGGGCAATGAGCAGTTCTTC. This translates into CASSPLPLIGGNEQFF.

This clonotype was counted only a few times. This chain joins TRBV3-1 and TRBJ2-7; 14 bases match TRBD2. This CDR3 is built from 19 residues. With 2 bases clipped from V and 0 bases from J, the junction kept 9 bases outside the gene matches. The germline V gene encodes CDR1 LGHDT and CDR2 YNNKEL (reference sequence). The CDR3 region is CASSQPGTSGSVLSYEQYF. In DNA, the CDR3 is TGTGCCAGCAGCCAACCGGGGACTAGCGGGAGTGTTCTCTCCTACGAGCAGTACTTC.

This clonotype was seen a few times. The V gene is TRBV20-1, the J gene TRBJ2-7; TRBD2 matches 11 bases. The CDR3 runs 15 residues. Germline CDR1 DFQATT, CDR2 SNEGSKA (reference sequence). V trimming: 5 bases; J trimming: 3 bases; junction bases outside the gene matches: 9. The CDR3 DNA reads TGCAGTGCTGGCTACCCGGGACTAGCGGACTACGAGCAGTACTTC. Translated, it gives CSAGYPGLADYEQYF.

This clonotype has just a few counts. The V call is TRBV7-9, the J call TRBJ2-4; D perhaps matches TRBD1 (5 bases). In germline, CDR1 is SEHNR, CDR2 FQNEAQ (reference sequence). The CDR3 consists of 14 residues. V was trimmed by 5 bases and J by 9 bases, leaving 17 bases between them. The CDR3 sequence is CASSQGWQRGIQYF. CDR3 DNA: TGTGCCAGCAGCCAGGGCTGGCAAAGGGGCATTCAGTACTTC. Combining the CDR3 with reference TRBV7-9 and TRBJ2-4 gives the whole variable domain DTGVSQNPRHKITKRGQNVTFRCDPISEHNRLYWYRQTLGQGPEFLTYFQNEAQLEKSRLLSDRFSAERPKGSFSTLEIQRTEQGDSAMYLCASSQGWQRGIQYFGAGTRLSVL.

This chain uses TRBV28 with TRBJ1-6; D uncertain. V lost 6 bases to trimming and J lost 4 bases, with 4 bases between them. This CDR3 comprises 12 residues. The V gene's germline CDR1 is MDHEN and CDR2 SYDVKM. The CDR3 nucleotides are TGTGCCAGCAGAGATTATAATTCACCCCTCCACTTT. Translation: CASRDYNSPLHF.

The chain employs TRBV15 and TRBJ2-5; D may be TRBD1 (6 bases). Looked up from germline, CDR1 is LNHNV and CDR2 is YYDKDF (reference sequence). V gave up 1 base and J gave up 5 bases, with 11 bases separating them. The CDR3 length is 14 residues. The DNA of the CDR3 is TGTGCCACCAGCAGAGGTCAGGGGATGGAGACCCAGTACTTC. Translating gives CATSRGQGMETQYF.

The chain combines TRBV12-3 or TRBV12-4 with TRBJ2-7, with 11 bases that match TRBD2. CDR3 size: 14 residues. J was trimmed by 6 bases and V by 6 bases; bases with no gene match: 7. The CDR3: CASSSYSGGVEQYF. CDR3 in DNA: TGTGCCAGCAGCTCATATAGCGGGGGGGTCGAGCAGTACTTC.

In this sample, this clonotype turned up a few times. This chain uses TRBV5-6 with TRBJ2-7; D is unclear. The germline V and J ends were trimmed by 7 bases and 5 bases, with 13 bases remaining between them. This CDR3 comprises 12 residues. Germline V CDR1 and CDR2: SGHDT, YYEEEE. The CDR3 coding sequence is TGTGCCAGCTCGTCTGGGCCAAACGAGCAGTACTTC. Protein sequence: CASSSGPNEQYF.

The rearrangement uses TRBV6-1 and TRBJ2-1; 8 bases line up with TRBD2. CDR1 MNHNS and CDR2 SASEGT come from the germline V gene. The trim removed 6 bases at V and 3 bases at J, leaving 10 bases unmatched. The CDR3 contains 16 residues. CDR3 in amino acids: CASRPGGGGIYNEQFF. Written as DNA, the CDR3 is TGTGCCAGCAGACCCGGGGGCGGGGGGATCTACAATGAGCAGTTCTTC.

To note about this clonotype: A junction boundary mismatches the germline segment, possibly from a read error. The rearrangement links TRBV7-3 to TRBJ2-2; D perhaps matches TRBD2 (5 bases). The CDR3 loop spans 16 amino acids. The germline gives CDR1 SGHTA, CDR2 FQGTGA. The CDR3 sequence is CASSLTVSANTGELFF. The CDR3 region has the DNA TGTGCCAGCAGCCTAACGGTTAGCGCGAACACCGGGGAGCTGTTTTTT. The full variable domain, completed using reference TRBV7-3 and TRBJ2-2, is GAGVSQTPSNKVTEKGKYVELRCDPISGHTALYWYRQSLGQGPEFLIYFQGTGAADDSGLPNDRFFAVRPEGSVSTLKIQRTERGDSAVYLCASSLTVSANTGELFFGEGSRLTVL.

This clonotype was recorded a few times. This chain links TRBV28 with TRBJ2-3; the D is unclear. This CDR3 region has 16 residues. Germline values: CDR1 MDHEN, CDR2 SYDVKM. V lost 5 bases and J 1 base, leaving 16 bases between the germline ends. The CDR3 DNA sequence: TGTGCCAGCAGTGTTCCAGGAGTTGGGGGCACAGATACGCAGTATTTT. Translating gives CASSVPGVGGTDTQYF. The whole variable domain, remainder taken from reference TRBV28 and TRBJ2-3, is DVKVTQSSRYLVKRTGEKVFLECVQDMDHENMFWYRQDPGLGLRLIYFSYDVKMKEKGDIPEGYSVSREKKERFSLILESASTNQTSMYLCASSVPGVGGTDTQYFGPGTRLTVL.

The chain's CDR3 is CASSLNGQGNEQFF. CDR3 in DNA: TGCGCCAGCAGCTTGAATGGACAGGGAAATGAGCAGTTCTTC. The chain employs TRBV5-1 and TRBJ2-1; 8 bases line up with TRBD1. The V and J ends lost 1 base and 7 bases, in that order; junction bases with no gene match: 4. Germline CDR1 and CDR2: SGHRS and YFSETQ. The CDR3 sequence is 14 residues long.

The chain has TRBV9 and TRBJ2-5, with D perhaps matching TRBD1 (6 bases). There are 15 residues in the CDR3. Per the germline V gene, CDR1 is SGDLS and CDR2 is YYNGEE. V lost 0 bases to trimming and J lost 4 bases, with 13 bases between them. The CDR3 DNA follows: TGTGCCAGCAGCGTAGGGGGCCAGGGGAGAGAGACCCAGTACTTC. Its translation is CASSVGGQGRETQYF.

The chain employs TRBV5-1 and TRBJ2-5; 9 bases fit TRBD1. The V segment lost 4 bases and the J segment 2 bases; nucleotides outside the gene matches: 6. Germline V lookup: CDR1 SGHRS, CDR2 YFSETQ. The CDR3 extends over 15 amino acids. CDR3: CASSGGQGIQETQYF. The DNA of the CDR3 is TGCGCCAGCAGCGGGGGACAGGGAATACAAGAGACCCAGTACTTC.

This clonotype was observed a handful of times. This chain connects TRBV27 to TRBJ1-6, with D hard to call. The CDR3 sequence is 17 residues long. CDR1 and CDR2 from the germline V gene are MNHEY and SMNVEV (reference sequence). Trimming shortened V by 6 bases and J by 9 bases, and 24 bases separated the two germline ends. The CDR3 nucleotides read TGTGCCAGCAGACCAAGCTCCGGGGTTATAATCAGTTCACCCCTCCACTTT. Translated, it gives CASRPSSGVIISSPLHF.

The J gene is TRBJ2-1, the V gene TRBV18; a weak D match, TRBD2 (6 bases). CDR3 size: 15 residues. Germline CDR1 is KGHSH and CDR2 is LQKENI. V shed 5 bases and J shed 3 bases, with 14 bases lying between them. The CDR3 DNA follows: TGTGCCAGCTCATGGGGGAGGTCCGACTACAATGAGCAGTTCTTC. Translated: CASSWGRSDYNEQFF.